Below are 14 T cell receptor beta chains sequenced from a single sample in a study of cytomegalovirus exposure and HLA in healthy donors. PCR involved 60 Vbeta and 13 Jbeta primers. Profiled with immunoSEQ multiplex PCR; TCRdb holds only in-frame clones, not every one. Among approximately 100,000 clones listed, more than 60% were seen once. Material: PBMCs. The source is a female donor in good health and CMV-seronegative.

The chain employs TRBV5-1 and TRBJ1-2; 10 nucleotides match TRBD1. Trimming took 4 bases from V and 4 from J; bases not matched to a gene: 10. Germline V CDR1 and CDR2: SGHRS, YFSETQ. The CDR3 contains 16 residues. CDR3 in amino acids: CASSTGTGALGYGYTF. The CDR3 DNA is TGCGCCAGCAGCACCGGGACAGGGGCCCTTGGCTATGGCTACACCTTC.

The chain combines TRBV7-8 with TRBJ2-7, with 10 nucleotides matching TRBD1. Losses at the gene ends were 0 bases for V and 2 bases for J; bases not matched to a gene: 4. The CDR3 loop spans 16 amino acids. Germline CDR1 reads SGHVS; CDR2 reads FQNEAQ. The CDR3 nucleotides are TGTGCCAGCAGCTTAGCTCGCGGACAGGGGGCCTACGAGCAGTACTTC. Amino acids: CASSLARGQGAYEQYF. Looking up the rest from reference TRBV7-8 and TRBJ2-7 gives the full variable domain: GAGVSQSPRYKVAKRGQDVALRCDPISGHVSLFWYQQALGQGPEFLTYFQNEAQLDKSGLPSDRFFAERPEGSVSTLKIQRTQQEDSAVYLCASSLARGQGAYEQYFGPGTRLTVT.

The CDR3 coding sequence is TGTGCCAGCAGCTTAGCCCAGCGGACGGCCACCGGGGAGCTGTTTTTT. This gives the protein CASSLAQRTATGELFF. The chain links TRBV7-8 to TRBJ2-2; a weak D match, TRBD2 (5 bases). The CDR3 contains 16 residues. Trimming took off 0 bases at V and 4 bases at J, with 12 bases between the two ends. Per the germline V gene, CDR1 is SGHVS and CDR2 is FQNEAQ.

The chain carries TRBV7-2 and TRBJ1-1, with TRBD1 as a possible D gene (6 bases). CDR1 and CDR2 (germline): SGHTA, FQGNSA. V was trimmed by 1 base and J by 1 base, leaving 10 bases between them. The length of the CDR3 is 15 residues. The CDR3 sequence: CASSLDAGANTEAFF. The CDR3 DNA is TGTGCCAGCAGCTTAGATGCAGGGGCGAACACTGAAGCTTTCTTT.

For this clone: The same CDR3 arises from other DNA sequences in this sample as well. The chain has TRBV11-2 and TRBJ1-6; no clear D. Germline loops: CDR1 SGHAT, CDR2 FQNNGV. CDR3 length: 12 amino acids. Deletions cut 0 bases from V and 10 bases from J, with 4 bases between. CDR3 sequence (DNA): TGTGCCAGCAGCTTAGAGGGCTCACCCCTCCACTTT. This codes for CASSLEGSPLHF. Complete variable domain (other parts from reference TRBV11-2 and TRBJ1-6): EAGVAQSPRYKIIEKRQSVAFWCNPISGHATLYWYQQILGQGPKLLIQFQNNGVVDDSQLPKDRFSAERLKGVDSTLKIQPAKLEDSAVYLCASSLEGSPLHFGNGTRLTVT.

The rearrangement uses TRBV7-6 and TRBJ2-5; D ambiguous. V was trimmed by 5 bases and J by 2 bases, leaving 15 bases between them. The CDR3 loop spans 15 amino acids. Germline loops: CDR1 SGHVS, CDR2 FNYEAQ. DNA for the CDR3: TGTGCCAGCAGCACAGTAGTGGCAGGACAAGAGACCCAGTACTTC. It specifies CASSTVVAGQETQYF.

This rearrangement joins TRBV10-3 to TRBJ2-7; 9 nucleotides match TRBD1. V gave up 3 bases and J gave up 7 bases; unmatched junction bases: 7. Germline V gene data show CDR1 as ENHRY and CDR2 as SYGVKD. This CDR3 contains 14 residues. The CDR3 reads CAISDSDRGKEQYF. The CDR3 nucleotides are TGTGCCATCAGTGACTCCGACAGGGGGAAGGAGCAGTACTTC.

The chain has TRBV7-7 and TRBJ2-5, with D unresolved. The V gene's germline CDR1 is SSHAT and CDR2 FNYEAQ (reference sequence). V was cut by 0 bases and J by 4 bases, with 6 bases left in between. The CDR3 sequence is 13 residues long. CDR3 nucleotide sequence: TGTGCCAGCAGCTTAGCGCTAGGAGAGACCCAGTACTTC. Translated, it gives CASSLALGETQYF.

V usage is TRBV7-8 and J usage is TRBJ1-1, with 7 positions matching TRBD1. Germline trimming cut 5 bases from V and 3 bases from J; bases unmatched to any gene: 9. There are 15 residues in the CDR3. From germline, CDR1 is SGHVS and CDR2 FQNEAQ. CDR3 loop: CASSTRQGADTEAFF. As DNA, the CDR3 is TGTGCCAGCAGCACCCGACAGGGCGCGGACACTGAAGCTTTCTTT. Complete variable domain (other parts from reference TRBV7-8 and TRBJ1-1): GAGVSQSPRYKVAKRGQDVALRCDPISGHVSLFWYQQALGQGPEFLTYFQNEAQLDKSGLPSDRFFAERPEGSVSTLKIQRTQQEDSAVYLCASSTRQGADTEAFFGQGTRLTVV.

The J gene is TRBJ1-5, the V gene TRBV16; the D gene is possibly TRBD1 (5 bases). Deletions cut 2 bases from V and 2 bases from J, with 10 bases between. CDR3 length: 15 residues. Germline-derived CDR1 and CDR2 are KGHSY and FQNENV. The CDR3 spells CASSQQGRGNQPQHF. The CDR3 bases are TGTGCCAGCAGCCAACAGGGCCGGGGCAATCAGCCCCAGCATTTT.

The rearrangement uses TRBV9 and TRBJ1-2; tentatively, D is TRBD1 (5 bases). The CDR3 contains 15 residues. The V gene lost 3 bases and the J gene lost 8 bases, with 20 bases spanning the gap. Germline V CDR1 and CDR2: SGDLS, YYNGEE. CDR3 bases: TGTGCCAGCAGCGACCCCAGGGAGGTCTCGCGGGGCTACACCTTC. This codes for CASSDPREVSRGYTF.

J is TRBJ2-5 and V is TRBV7-2, with TRBD2 matching over 11 bases. CDR3 length: 18 residues. V shed 3 bases, J shed 0 bases, and the junction held 9 bases outside the gene matches. The germline gives CDR1 SGHTA, CDR2 FQGNSA. This chain's CDR3 is CASSFVTSGAKNQETQYF. In nucleotides, the CDR3 is TGTGCCAGCAGCTTCGTGACTAGCGGGGCCAAAAACCAAGAGACCCAGTACTTC.

V usage is TRBV7-8 and J usage is TRBJ2-2; TRBD2 agrees at 15 bases. The junction had 5 bases not matched to a gene; V was cut back by 5 bases and J by 7 bases. The CDR3 totals 16 residues. CDR1 is SGHVS, CDR2 FQNEAQ, per germline. The chain's CDR3 is CASSLGLAGGVGELFF. The CDR3 bases are TGTGCCAGCAGCCTTGGACTAGCGGGGGGGGTCGGGGAGCTGTTTTTT.

This chain connects TRBV30 to TRBJ1-2, with D possibly being TRBD1 (6 bases). Germline lookup yields CDR1 GTSNPN and CDR2 SVGIG (reference sequence). The CDR3 contains 13 residues. Trimming left V 5 bases short and J 6 bases short, with 16 bases between. The CDR3 DNA is TGTGCCTGGGGCAGTGGGGGCGTGGATGGCTACACCTTC. This encodes CAWGSGGVDGYTF.